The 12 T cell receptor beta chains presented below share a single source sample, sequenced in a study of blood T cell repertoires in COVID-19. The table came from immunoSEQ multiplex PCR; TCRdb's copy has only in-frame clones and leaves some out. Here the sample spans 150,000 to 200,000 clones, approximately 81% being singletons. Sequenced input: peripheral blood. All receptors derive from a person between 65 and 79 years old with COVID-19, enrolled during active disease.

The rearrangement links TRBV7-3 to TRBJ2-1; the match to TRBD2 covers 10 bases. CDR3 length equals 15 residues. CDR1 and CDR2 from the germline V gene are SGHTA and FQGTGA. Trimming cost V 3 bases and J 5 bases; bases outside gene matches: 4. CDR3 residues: CASSLSSGGNNEQFF. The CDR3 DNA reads TGTGCCAGCAGCTTGTCTAGCGGGGGAAACAATGAGCAGTTCTTC.

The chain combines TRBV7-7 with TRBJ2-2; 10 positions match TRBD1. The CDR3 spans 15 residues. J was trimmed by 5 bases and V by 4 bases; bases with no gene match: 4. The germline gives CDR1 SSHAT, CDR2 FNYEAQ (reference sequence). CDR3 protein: CASSSGQGSTGELFF. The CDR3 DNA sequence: TGTGCCAGCAGCTCGGGACAGGGGTCTACCGGGGAGCTGTTTTTT.

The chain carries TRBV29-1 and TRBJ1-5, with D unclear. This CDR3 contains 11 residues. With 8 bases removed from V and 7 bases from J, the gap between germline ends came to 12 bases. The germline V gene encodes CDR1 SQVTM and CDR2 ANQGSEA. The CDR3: CSPTNGQPQHF. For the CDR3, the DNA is TGCAGCCCTACTAACGGACAGCCCCAGCATTTT. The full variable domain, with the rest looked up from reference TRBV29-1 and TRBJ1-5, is SAVISQKPSRDICQRGTSLTIQCQVDSQVTMMFWYRQQPGQSLTLIATANQGSEATYESGFVIDKFPISRPNLTFSTLTVSNMSPEDSSIYLCSPTNGQPQHFGDGTRLSIL.

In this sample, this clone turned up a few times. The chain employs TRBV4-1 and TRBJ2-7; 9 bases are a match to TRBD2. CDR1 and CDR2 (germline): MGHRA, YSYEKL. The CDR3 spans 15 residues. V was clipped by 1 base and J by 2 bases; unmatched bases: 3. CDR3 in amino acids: CASSQVVAGAYEQYF. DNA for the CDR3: TGCGCCAGCAGCCAAGTTGTAGCGGGAGCCTACGAGCAGTACTTC.

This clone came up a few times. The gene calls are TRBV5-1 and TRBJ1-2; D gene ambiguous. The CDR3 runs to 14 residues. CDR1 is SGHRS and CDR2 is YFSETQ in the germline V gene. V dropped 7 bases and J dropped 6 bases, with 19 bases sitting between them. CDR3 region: CASFPSAGSDGYTF. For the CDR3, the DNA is TGCGCCAGCTTCCCAAGTGCGGGATCTGATGGCTACACCTTC.

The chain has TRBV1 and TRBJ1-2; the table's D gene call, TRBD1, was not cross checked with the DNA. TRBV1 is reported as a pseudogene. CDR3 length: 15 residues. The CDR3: CTSTGAQGADGGYTF. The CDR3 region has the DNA TGCACCAGCACCGGCGCACAGGGGGCAGATGGTGGCTACACCTTC.

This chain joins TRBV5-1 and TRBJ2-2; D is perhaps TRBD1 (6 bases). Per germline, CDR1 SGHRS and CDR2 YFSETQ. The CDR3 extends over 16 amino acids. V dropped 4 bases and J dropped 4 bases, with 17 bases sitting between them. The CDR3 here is CASSPRPGHTTGELFF. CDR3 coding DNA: TGCGCCAGCAGCCCCCGGCCGGGACACACCACCGGGGAGCTGTTTTTT.

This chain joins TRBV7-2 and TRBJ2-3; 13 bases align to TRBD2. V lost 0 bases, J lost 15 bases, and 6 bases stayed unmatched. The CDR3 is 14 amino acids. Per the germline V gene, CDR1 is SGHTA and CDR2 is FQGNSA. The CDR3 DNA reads TGTGCCAGCAGCTTAGCTGGACTAGCGGGAGATTCCTATTTT. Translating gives CASSLAGLAGDSYF. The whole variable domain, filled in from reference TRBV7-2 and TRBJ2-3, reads GAGVSQSPSNKVTEKGKDVELRCDPISGHTALYWYRQSLGQGLEFLIYFQGNSAPDKSGLPSDRFSAERTGGSVSTLTIQRTQQEDSAVYLCASSLAGLAGDSYFGPGTRLTVL.

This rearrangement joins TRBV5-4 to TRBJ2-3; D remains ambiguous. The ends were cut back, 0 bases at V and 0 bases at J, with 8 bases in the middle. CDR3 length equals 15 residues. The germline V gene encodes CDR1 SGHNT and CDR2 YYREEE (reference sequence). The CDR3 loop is CASSLVGISTDTQYF. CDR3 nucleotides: TGTGCCAGCAGCTTGGTGGGCATTAGCACAGATACGCAGTATTTT.

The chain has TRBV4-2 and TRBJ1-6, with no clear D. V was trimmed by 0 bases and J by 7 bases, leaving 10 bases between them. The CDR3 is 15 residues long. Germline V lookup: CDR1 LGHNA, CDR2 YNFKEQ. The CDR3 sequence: CASSQEGTKNSPLHF. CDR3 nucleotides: TGTGCCAGCAGCCAAGAGGGCACAAAAAATTCACCCCTCCACTTT.

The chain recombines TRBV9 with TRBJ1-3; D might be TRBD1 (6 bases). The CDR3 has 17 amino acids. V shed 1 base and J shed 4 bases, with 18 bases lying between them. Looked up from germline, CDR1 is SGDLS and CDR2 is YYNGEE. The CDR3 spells CASSVMVQGSLGNTIYF. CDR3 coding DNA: TGTGCCAGCAGCGTAATGGTACAGGGTTCGTTGGGAAACACCATATATTTT.

The CDR3 region has the DNA TGTGCCAGCAGCCAAGGGACTAGCGGGAGGGGCGAGCAGTACTTC. Its translation: CASSQGTSGRGEQYF. The genes are TRBV3-1 (or the pseudogene TRBV3-2) and TRBJ2-7; 15 bases align to TRBD2. The V and J ends lost 1 base and 6 bases, in that order; junction bases with no gene match: 1. This CDR3 comprises 15 residues. The germline CDR1 and CDR2 sequences are LGHDT and YNNKEL (reference sequence).